What follows are 24 T cell receptor beta chains derived from one specimen sequenced in a study of T cells after posttransplantation cyclophosphamide. Repertoires were generated with immunoSEQ multiplex PCR, while TCRdb's copy carries only in-frame clones and drops some. The sample includes around 3,000 clones, roughly two thirds of them seen just once. Sequenced sample: memory CD8+ T cells sorted from blood. Source of these receptors: a woman younger than 45 in good health and a related stem cell transplant donor.

This chain connects TRBV5-1 to TRBJ2-5; D uncertain. Trimming took 4 bases from V and 0 from J, leaving 7 bases between them. Germline CDR1 is SGHRS and CDR2 is YFSETQ. There are 13 residues in the CDR3. CDR3 loop: CASSPKHQETQYF. CDR3 coding DNA: TGCGCCAGCAGCCCTAAACACCAAGAGACCCAGTACTTC. The full variable domain, its missing parts supplied by reference TRBV5-1 and TRBJ2-5, is KAGVTQTPRYLIKTRGQQVTLSCSPISGHRSVSWYQQTPGQGLQFLFEYFSETQRNKGNFPGRFSGRQFSNSRSEMNVSTLELGDSALYLCASSPKHQETQYFGPGTRLLVL.

The gene calls are TRBV6-4 and TRBJ2-3; 9 bases line up with TRBD2. CDR3 size: 14 residues. V dropped 9 bases and J dropped 1; count of bases not matched to a gene: 5. Germline V gene lookup returns CDR1 MRHNA and CDR2 SNTAGT. The CDR3: CASAASGGTDTQYF. The CDR3, as DNA: TGTGCCAGTGCCGCTAGCGGGGGCACAGATACGCAGTATTTT.

V is TRBV7-2 and J is TRBJ2-1, with 11 bases matching TRBD1. CDR3 length: 16 residues. Germline CDR1 and CDR2: SGHTA and FQGNSA. The junction had 11 bases not matched to a gene; V was cut back by 5 bases and J by 8 bases. In DNA form, the CDR3 reads TGTGCCAGCAGCGGAGCGGACAGGGGGCTTGAGGATGAGCAGTTCTTC. Amino acids: CASSGADRGLEDEQFF.

The V call is TRBV27, the J call TRBJ1-1; 8 nucleotides match TRBD1. The V gene end was trimmed by 4 bases and the J gene end by 5 bases; junction bases not matched to a gene: 3. The CDR3 consists of 13 residues. Germline V gives CDR1 MNHEY, CDR2 SMNVEV (reference sequence). CDR3 DNA sequence: TGTGCCAGCAGTTGGACAGGGCGAACTGAAGCTTTCTTT. As protein: CASSWTGRTEAFF.

This clone came up a few times. This chain joins TRBV19 and TRBJ2-3; the match to TRBD1 covers 8 bases. With V trimmed by 4 bases and J by 2 bases, 2 bases remained unmatched. This CDR3 contains 14 residues. CDR1 and CDR2 from the germline V gene are LNHDA and SQIVND (reference sequence). This CDR3 is CASSKDRDTDTQYF. Written as DNA, the CDR3 is TGTGCCAGTAGTAAGGACAGGGACACAGATACGCAGTATTTT.

The V call is TRBV4-3, the J call TRBJ2-7; 8 nucleotides agree with TRBD1. Germline V gene data show CDR1 as LGHNA and CDR2 as YSLEER. The junction had 7 bases not matched to a gene; V was cut back by 4 bases and J by 5 bases. The CDR3 has 14 residues. This CDR3 reads CASSPRTGLDEQYF. The CDR3 DNA reads TGCGCCAGCAGCCCGCGGACAGGGCTCGACGAGCAGTACTTC.

The chain employs TRBV6-4 and TRBJ2-6; a possible D gene is TRBD1 (5 bases). V gave up 4 bases and J gave up 0 bases, with 10 bases separating them. This CDR3 spans 16 amino acids. Germline assignment: CDR1 MRHNA and CDR2 SNTAGT. The CDR3 region has the DNA TGTGCCAGCAGTGCACAGGTCAGCTCTGGGGCCAACGTCCTGACTTTC. Translated: CASSAQVSSGANVLTF.

In its sample, this clone ranks as large. The chain carries TRBV15 and TRBJ1-4; 8 nucleotides agree with TRBD1. The CDR3 totals 16 residues. Germline values: CDR1 LNHNV, CDR2 YYDKDF (reference sequence). J lost 6 bases, V lost 0 bases, and 6 bases had no gene match. The CDR3 nucleotides are TGTGCCACCAGCAGAGATTACGGACAGGGACATGAAAAACTGTTTTTT. It specifies CATSRDYGQGHEKLFF.

The chain carries TRBV2 and TRBJ1-1, with D possibly TRBD1 on 5 matching bases. Germline lookup yields CDR1 SNHLY and CDR2 FYNNEI. Trimming took off 6 bases at V and 0 bases at J, with 11 bases between the two ends. The CDR3 runs 14 residues. In DNA, the CDR3 is TGTGCCAGCAGAGACCGGGACTTGAACACTGAAGCTTTCTTT. It yields the protein CASRDRDLNTEAFF.

This chain links TRBV10-1 with TRBJ2-1, with TRBD1 as a possible D gene (6 bases). There are 13 residues in the CDR3. V was shortened by 7 bases and J by 5 bases, with 12 bases between the two germline ends. From germline, CDR1 is WNHNN and CDR2 SYGVQD (reference sequence). The CDR3 nucleotides read TGCGCCAGCACTTCAGCAGGGGACAATGAGCAGTTCTTC. It codes for CASTSAGDNEQFF.

This clone was detected only a few times. J is TRBJ2-7 and V is TRBV19; 8 nucleotides line up with TRBD1. The CDR3 length is 14 residues. CDR1 and CDR2 (germline): LNHDA, SQIVND (reference sequence). V trimming: 1 base; J trimming: 2 bases; junction bases outside the gene matches: 1. This CDR3 reads CASSIGTGPYEQYF. In DNA, the CDR3 is TGTGCCAGTAGTATAGGGACAGGGCCCTACGAGCAGTACTTC.

This sequence joins TRBV4-3 and TRBJ1-6, with TRBD1 matching 9 bases. Per germline, CDR1 LGHNA and CDR2 YSLEER. This CDR3 region has 20 residues. V dropped 0 bases and J dropped 5; count of bases not matched to a gene: 14. The CDR3 sequence: CASSQDWGQGSLFDNSPLHF. CDR3 nucleotides: TGCGCCAGCAGCCAAGATTGGGGACAGGGATCTCTTTTTGATAATTCACCCCTCCACTTT.

Worth noting for this clone: This could be a read error, since a much larger clone is one nucleotide away. The chain employs TRBV13 and TRBJ2-7, with D possibly being TRBD1 (6 bases). The CDR3 length is 14 residues. Trimming left V 5 bases short and J 2 bases short, with 13 bases between. Germline loops: CDR1 PRHDT, CDR2 FYEKMQ (reference sequence). The CDR3 DNA sequence: TGTGCCAGCAGCCTCGACAGGCCCACCTACGAGCAGTACTTC. Its protein product is CASSLDRPTYEQYF.

The CDR3 loop reads CASSQDGVGEAEAFF. The CDR3 DNA reads TGCGCCAGCAGCCAAGATGGGGTAGGGGAAGCTGAAGCTTTCTTT. The chain recombines TRBV4-1 with TRBJ1-1, with D perhaps TRBD1 (5 bases). V lost 0 bases, J lost 6 bases, and 14 bases lay in between. The germline V gene encodes CDR1 MGHRA and CDR2 YSYEKL. This CDR3 has 15 amino acids.

The chain is built from TRBV4-2 and TRBJ2-1; possibly TRBD2 for D (5 bases). The germline V and J ends were trimmed by 5 bases and 6 bases, with 14 bases remaining between them. The CDR3 contains 14 residues. Germline CDR1 and CDR2: LGHNA and YNFKEQ. DNA of the CDR3: TGTGCCAGCAGCGAACCGGGGTATTTCAATGAGCAGTTCTTC. Translated, it gives CASSEPGYFNEQFF.

The chain combines TRBV18 with TRBJ2-7; TRBD2 matches at 7 bases. V lost 6 bases, J lost 0 bases, and 14 bases stayed unmatched. The CDR3 runs 17 residues. Germline V lookup: CDR1 KGHSH, CDR2 LQKENI. As DNA, the CDR3 is TGTGCCAGCTCCCCGTCCCTTGGGGGGGTGAGCTCCTACGAGCAGTACTTC. It encodes CASSPSLGGVSSYEQYF.

The V call is TRBV7-9, the J call TRBJ2-7; tentatively, D is TRBD2 (6 bases). V was pared by 11 bases and J by 3 bases, with 17 bases between. Germline CDR1 is SEHNR and CDR2 is FQNEAQ (reference sequence). This CDR3 comprises 13 residues. The CDR3 nucleotides read TGTGCCCTACCGGGAGTGGGTGGCTACGAGCAGTACTTC. As protein: CALPGVGGYEQYF. Drawing the rest from reference TRBV7-9 and TRBJ2-7, the complete variable domain is DTGVSQNPRHKITKRGQNVTFRCDPISEHNRLYWYRQTLGQGPEFLTYFQNEAQLEKSRLLSDRFSAERPKGSFSTLEIQRTEQGDSAMYLCALPGVGGYEQYFGPGTRLTVT.

V and J are TRBV4-1 and TRBJ2-3; no definite D call. V lost 1 base and J 4 bases, leaving 9 bases between the germline ends. Germline V gene sequence: CDR1 MGHRA, CDR2 YSYEKL. The CDR3 extends over 14 amino acids. For the CDR3, the DNA is TGCGCCAGCAGCCAAGCCGAGCGTTCAGATACGCAGTATTTT. It encodes CASSQAERSDTQYF.

The genes are TRBV5-1 and TRBJ2-1; 10 nucleotides match TRBD2. Trimming took 1 base from V and 3 from J; bases not matched to a gene: 7. Per germline, CDR1 SGHRS and CDR2 YFSETQ. The CDR3 extends over 17 amino acids. CDR3 protein: CASSLSGTSDFYNEQFF. For the CDR3, the DNA is TGCGCCAGCAGCTTGTCCGGGACTAGCGATTTCTACAATGAGCAGTTCTTC. Supplemented by reference TRBV5-1 and TRBJ2-1, the full variable domain reads KAGVTQTPRYLIKTRGQQVTLSCSPISGHRSVSWYQQTPGQGLQFLFEYFSETQRNKGNFPGRFSGRQFSNSRSEMNVSTLELGDSALYLCASSLSGTSDFYNEQFFGPGTRLTVL.

The V gene is TRBV7-3, the J gene TRBJ2-1; D might be TRBD1 (5 bases). The germline V gene encodes CDR1 SGHTA and CDR2 FQGTGA. V was trimmed by 5 bases and J by 0 bases, leaving 14 bases between them. This CDR3 spans 16 amino acids. For the CDR3, the DNA is TGTGCCAGCAGCGCCTGGTCCGACAGCTCCTACAATGAGCAGTTCTTC. This codes for CASSAWSDSSYNEQFF. Full variable domain (rest looked up from reference TRBV7-3 and TRBJ2-1): GAGVSQTPSNKVTEKGKYVELRCDPISGHTALYWYRQSLGQGPEFLIYFQGTGAADDSGLPNDRFFAVRPEGSVSTLKIQRTERGDSAVYLCASSAWSDSSYNEQFFGPGTRLTVL.

This rearrangement joins TRBV4-1 to TRBJ1-1; D possibly corresponds to TRBD1 (5 bases). This CDR3 region has 14 residues. Germline CDR1 MGHRA, CDR2 YSYEKL. Trimming cost V 1 base and J 8 bases, with 14 bases left between them. The CDR3 reads CASSQGKQVMEAFF. The DNA for the CDR3 is TGCGCCAGCAGCCAAGGTAAACAGGTGATGGAAGCTTTCTTT.

This clone was found a few times. V and J are TRBV14 and TRBJ1-1; D gene uncertain. CDR1 SGHDN and CDR2 FVKESK come from the germline V gene. The CDR3 runs to 15 residues. The V gene lost 1 base and the J gene lost 5 bases, with 14 bases spanning the gap. The CDR3 DNA is TGTGCCAGCAGCCAAGTGCCCGGAGAGAGGACTGAAGCTTTCTTT. Encoded protein: CASSQVPGERTEAFF.

This sequence joins TRBV7-9 and TRBJ2-1; 12 bases are shared with TRBD1. The CDR3 extends over 16 amino acids. V was clipped by 2 bases and J by 7 bases; unmatched bases: 6. Germline V gives CDR1 SEHNR, CDR2 FQNEAQ (reference sequence). In DNA, the CDR3 is TGTGCCAGCAGCTTATCACCGGGACAGGGGGCGAATGAGCAGTTCTTC. Translation: CASSLSPGQGANEQFF.

The chain combines TRBV4-2 with TRBJ1-2, with D perhaps matching TRBD1 (6 bases). CDR1 is LGHNA, CDR2 YNFKEQ, per germline. V lost 0 bases to trimming and J lost 5 bases, with 13 bases between them. The CDR3 has 15 residues. The CDR3 region is CASSQDLTGQYGYTF. The CDR3 DNA reads as TGTGCCAGCAGCCAAGACCTTACAGGGCAATATGGCTACACCTTC.